This T cell receptor beta chain is from a study of T cells in narcolepsy. Findings and limits, study-wide: Autoreactive clonotypes reportedly recurred in blood of same and different patients, not controls.

Points on this clone: The antigen is unknown.

Sequencing used immunoSEQ multiplex PCR; TCRdb keeps in-frame clones, though not all of them. The profile shows more than 8,000 clones, around 75% of them singletons. The length of the CDR3 is 11 residues. The V and J ends lost 9 bases and 12 bases respectively, with 12 bases between them. Germline CDR1 LNHDA, CDR2 SQIVND (reference sequence). The sample comprised CD45RA- memory CD8+ T cells from PBMCs. V is TRBV19 and J is TRBJ2-6, with D perhaps matching TRBD2 (5 bases). The receptor was derived from a human donor with narcolepsy. CDR3 DNA sequence: TGTGCCAGCCGGCTTGGGAGCGTCCTGACTTTC. As protein: CASRLGSVLTF.